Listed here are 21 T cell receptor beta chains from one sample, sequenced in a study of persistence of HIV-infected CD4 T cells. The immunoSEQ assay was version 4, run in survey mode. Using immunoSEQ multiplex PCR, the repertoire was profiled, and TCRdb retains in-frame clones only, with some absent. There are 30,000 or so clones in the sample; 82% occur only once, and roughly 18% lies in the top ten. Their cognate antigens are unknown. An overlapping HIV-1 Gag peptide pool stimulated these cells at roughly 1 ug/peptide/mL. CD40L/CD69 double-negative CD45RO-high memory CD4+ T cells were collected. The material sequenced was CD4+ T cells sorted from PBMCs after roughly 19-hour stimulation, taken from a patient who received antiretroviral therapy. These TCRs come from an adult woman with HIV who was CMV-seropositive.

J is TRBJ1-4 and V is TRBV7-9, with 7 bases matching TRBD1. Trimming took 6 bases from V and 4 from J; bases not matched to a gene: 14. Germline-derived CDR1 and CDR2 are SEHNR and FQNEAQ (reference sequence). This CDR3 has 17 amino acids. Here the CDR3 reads CASSRLTGLSGNEKLFF. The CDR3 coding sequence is TGTGCCAGCAGTCGTCTGACAGGGCTTTCGGGTAATGAAAAACTGTTTTTT.

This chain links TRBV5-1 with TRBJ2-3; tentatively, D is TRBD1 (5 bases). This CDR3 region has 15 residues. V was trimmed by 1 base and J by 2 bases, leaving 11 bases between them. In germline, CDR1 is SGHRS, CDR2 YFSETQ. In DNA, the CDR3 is TGCGCCAGCAGCTTGAGGGGCATTGACACAGATACGCAGTATTTT. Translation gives CASSLRGIDTDTQYF.

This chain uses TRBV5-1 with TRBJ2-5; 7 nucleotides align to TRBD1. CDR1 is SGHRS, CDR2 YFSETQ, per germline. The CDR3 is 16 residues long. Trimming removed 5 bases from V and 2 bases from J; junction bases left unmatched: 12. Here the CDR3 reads CASSGRGGPRQETQYF. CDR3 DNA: TGCGCCAGCAGTGGGAGAGGGGGCCCGAGGCAAGAGACCCAGTACTTC.

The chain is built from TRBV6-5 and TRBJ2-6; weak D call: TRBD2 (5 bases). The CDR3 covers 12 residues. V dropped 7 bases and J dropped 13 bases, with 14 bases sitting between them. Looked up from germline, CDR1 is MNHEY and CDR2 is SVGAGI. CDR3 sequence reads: CASTVQREVLTF. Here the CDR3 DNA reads TGTGCCAGCACAGTACAGAGGGAGGTCCTGACTTTC.

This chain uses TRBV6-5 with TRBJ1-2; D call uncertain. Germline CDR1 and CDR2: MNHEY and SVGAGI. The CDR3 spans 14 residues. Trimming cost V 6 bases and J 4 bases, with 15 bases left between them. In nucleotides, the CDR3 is TGTGCCAGCAGCCCCGATCGATCCCGCTATGGCTACACCTTC. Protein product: CASSPDRSRYGYTF.

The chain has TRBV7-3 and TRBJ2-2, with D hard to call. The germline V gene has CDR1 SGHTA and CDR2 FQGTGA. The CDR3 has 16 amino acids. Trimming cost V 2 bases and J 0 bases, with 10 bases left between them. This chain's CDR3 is CASSLAGRTNTGELFF. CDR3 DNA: TGTGCCAGCAGCTTAGCTGGACGGACGAACACCGGGGAGCTGTTTTTT.

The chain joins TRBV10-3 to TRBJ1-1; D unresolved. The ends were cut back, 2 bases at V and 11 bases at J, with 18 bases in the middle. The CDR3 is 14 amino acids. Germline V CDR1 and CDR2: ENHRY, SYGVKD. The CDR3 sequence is CAISENFEGGLAFF. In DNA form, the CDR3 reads TGTGCCATCAGTGAGAATTTCGAGGGAGGATTGGCTTTCTTT.

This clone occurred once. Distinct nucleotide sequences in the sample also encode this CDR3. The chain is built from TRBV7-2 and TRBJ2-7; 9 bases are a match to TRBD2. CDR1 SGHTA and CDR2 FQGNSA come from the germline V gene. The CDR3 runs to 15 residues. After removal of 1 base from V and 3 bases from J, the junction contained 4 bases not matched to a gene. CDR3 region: CASSLGGSGGYEQYF. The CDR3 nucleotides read TGTGCCAGCAGCTTAGGTGGTAGCGGGGGCTACGAGCAGTACTTC. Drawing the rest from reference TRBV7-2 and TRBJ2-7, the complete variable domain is GAGVSQSPSNKVTEKGKDVELRCDPISGHTALYWYRQSLGQGLEFLIYFQGNSAPDKSGLPSDRFSAERTGGSVSTLTIQRTQQEDSAVYLCASSLGGSGGYEQYFGPGTRLTVT.

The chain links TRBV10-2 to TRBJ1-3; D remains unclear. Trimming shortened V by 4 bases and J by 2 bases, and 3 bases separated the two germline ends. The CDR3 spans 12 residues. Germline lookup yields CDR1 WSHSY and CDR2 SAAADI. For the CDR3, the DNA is TGCGCCAGCAGTGCTACTGGAAACACCATATATTTT. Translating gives CASSATGNTIYF.

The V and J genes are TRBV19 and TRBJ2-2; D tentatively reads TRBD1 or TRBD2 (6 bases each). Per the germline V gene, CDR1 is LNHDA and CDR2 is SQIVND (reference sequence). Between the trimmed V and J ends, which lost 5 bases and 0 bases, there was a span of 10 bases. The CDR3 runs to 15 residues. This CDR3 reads CASSGGTTNTGELFF. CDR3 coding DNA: TGTGCCAGTAGTGGAGGGACAACGAACACCGGGGAGCTGTTTTTT.

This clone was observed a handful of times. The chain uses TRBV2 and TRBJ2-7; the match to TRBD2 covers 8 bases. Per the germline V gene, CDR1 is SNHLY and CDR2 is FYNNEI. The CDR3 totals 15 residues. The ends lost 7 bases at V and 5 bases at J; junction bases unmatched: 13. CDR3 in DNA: TGTGCCAGCAATCCAATCGCCGGGAGGGTAGACGAGCAGTACTTC. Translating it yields CASNPIAGRVDEQYF.

The CDR3 nucleotides are TGTGCCAGCAGCTTAGACAGGGATCAGCCCCAGCATTTT. Amino acid sequence: CASSLDRDQPQHF. The chain is built from TRBV7-8 and TRBJ1-5; possibly TRBD1 for D (6 bases). This CDR3 has 13 residues. The germline gives CDR1 SGHVS, CDR2 FQNEAQ. V lost 1 base, J lost 5 bases, and 6 bases lay in between.

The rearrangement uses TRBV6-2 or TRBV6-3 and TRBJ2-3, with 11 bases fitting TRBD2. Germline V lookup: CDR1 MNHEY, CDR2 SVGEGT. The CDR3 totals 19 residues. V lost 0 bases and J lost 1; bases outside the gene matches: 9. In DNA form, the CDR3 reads TGTGCCAGCAGTTACTCCATAGCGGGGGGGCTCTCGGGCACAGATACGCAGTATTTT. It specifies CASSYSIAGGLSGTDTQYF.

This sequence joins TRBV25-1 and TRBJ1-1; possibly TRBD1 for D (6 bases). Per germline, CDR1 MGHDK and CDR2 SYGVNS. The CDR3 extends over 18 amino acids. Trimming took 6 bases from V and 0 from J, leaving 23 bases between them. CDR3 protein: CASRLGGQSRRLNTEAFF. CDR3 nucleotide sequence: TGTGCCAGCAGACTGGGGGGGCAATCCCGCCGCTTGAACACTGAAGCTTTCTTT.

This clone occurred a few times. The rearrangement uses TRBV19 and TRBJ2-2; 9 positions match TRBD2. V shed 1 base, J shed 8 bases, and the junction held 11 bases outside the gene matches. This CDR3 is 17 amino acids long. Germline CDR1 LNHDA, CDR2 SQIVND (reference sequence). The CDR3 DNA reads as TGTGCCAGTAGTATAGGTCGACTAGCGGTTCAGTCGGGGGAGCTGTTTTTT. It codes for CASSIGRLAVQSGELFF. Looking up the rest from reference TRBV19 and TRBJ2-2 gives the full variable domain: DGGITQSPKYLFRKEGQNVTLSCEQNLNHDAMYWYRQDPGQGLRLIYYSQIVNDFQKGDIAEGYSVSREKKESFPLTVTSAQKNPTAFYLCASSIGRLAVQSGELFFGEGSRLTVL.

CDR3 DNA sequence: TGTGCCAGCAGTTACGCTACCTTGAGCGCAGAGACCCAGTACTTC. Its translation is CASSYATLSAETQYF. The genes are TRBV6-5 and TRBJ2-5, with unresolved D. The CDR3 runs 15 residues. Looked up from germline, CDR1 is MNHEY and CDR2 is SVGAGI. Trimming stripped 2 bases from V and 4 bases from J, with 14 bases between.

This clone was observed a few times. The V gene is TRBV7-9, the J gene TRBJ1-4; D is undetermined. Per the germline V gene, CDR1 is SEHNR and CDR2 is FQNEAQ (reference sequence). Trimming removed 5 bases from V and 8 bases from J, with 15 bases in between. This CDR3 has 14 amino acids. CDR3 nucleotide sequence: TGTGCCAGCAGCCCACCGCTATTCCCGGAAAAACTGTTTTTT. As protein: CASSPPLFPEKLFF.

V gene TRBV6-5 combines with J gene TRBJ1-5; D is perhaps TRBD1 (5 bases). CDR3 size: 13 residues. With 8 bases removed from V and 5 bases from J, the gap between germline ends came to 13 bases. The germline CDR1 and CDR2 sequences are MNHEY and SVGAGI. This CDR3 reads CASFYGADQPQHF. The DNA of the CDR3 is TGTGCCAGCTTTTATGGGGCCGATCAGCCCCAGCATTTT.

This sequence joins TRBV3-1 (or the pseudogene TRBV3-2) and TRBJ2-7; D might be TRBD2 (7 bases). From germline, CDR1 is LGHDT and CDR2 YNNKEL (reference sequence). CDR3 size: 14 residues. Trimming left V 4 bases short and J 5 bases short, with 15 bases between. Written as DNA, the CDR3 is TGTGCCAGCAGCCCACGCGGCGGGGGCAACGAGCAGTACTTC. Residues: CASSPRGGGNEQYF.

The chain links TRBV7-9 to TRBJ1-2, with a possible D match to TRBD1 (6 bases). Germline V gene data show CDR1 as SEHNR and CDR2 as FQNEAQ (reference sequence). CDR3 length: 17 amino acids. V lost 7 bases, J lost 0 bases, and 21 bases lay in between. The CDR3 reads CASNSNLGAGTNYGYTF. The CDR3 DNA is TGTGCCAGCAACTCTAATTTGGGGGCCGGGACTAACTATGGCTACACCTTC. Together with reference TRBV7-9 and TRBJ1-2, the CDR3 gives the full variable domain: DTGVSQNPRHKITKRGQNVTFRCDPISEHNRLYWYRQTLGQGPEFLTYFQNEAQLEKSRLLSDRFSAERPKGSFSTLEIQRTEQGDSAMYLCASNSNLGAGTNYGYTFGSGTRLTVV.

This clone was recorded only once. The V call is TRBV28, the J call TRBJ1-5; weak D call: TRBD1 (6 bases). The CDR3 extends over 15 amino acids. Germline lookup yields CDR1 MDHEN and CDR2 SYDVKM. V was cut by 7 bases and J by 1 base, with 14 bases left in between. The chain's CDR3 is CASTPGQGSNQPQHF. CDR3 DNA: TGTGCCAGCACCCCGGGGCAGGGGAGCAATCAGCCCCAGCATTTT.